This is a list of T cell receptor beta chains from one sample in a study of Ad26.COV2.S vaccination and SARS-CoV-2 variants. Sequenced by immunoSEQ multiplex PCR; TCRdb stores in-frame clones only, minus some. This sample has approximately 300,000 clones, with 70% to 90% found just once. The sequences come from peripheral blood, collected in a trial of Ad26.COV2.S vaccine versus placebo. These receptors originate from a person aged 18 to 65 who received the Ad26.COV2.S COVID-19 vaccine or a placebo. CDR3s include the opening cysteine and the closing phenylalanine or tryptophan. A D gene is named only where the DNA matches it firmly. Expanded clones get a size class; other rows say once, few or many, or leave the size out.

TRBJ2-1 | . | once | TRBV25-1 | 14 | TGTGCCAGCAGCCAAGAGGGCGGAACGTATGAGCAGTTCTTC | CASSQEGGTYEQFF
TRBJ1-2 | TRBD1 | . | TRBV6-2/TRBV6-3 | 17 | TGTGCCAGCAGTTACAAGGGACAGGGATTTATCGACTATGGCTACACCTTC | CASSYKGQGFIDYGYTF
TRBJ1-5 | . | . | TRBV18 | 15 | TGTGCCAGCTCACCCCGGGTCAATAGCAATCAGCCCCAGCATTTT | CASSPRVNSNQPQHF
TRBJ1-2 | . | . | TRBV3-1/TRBV3-2 | 14 | TGTGCCAGCAGCCAAGGCGGAGGGGGCTATGGCTACACCTTC | CASSQGGGGYGYTF
TRBJ1-1 | TRBD1 | . | TRBV9 | 14 | TGTGCCAGCAGGGGGGGACAGGGAGTAGGTGAAGCTTTCTTT | CASRGGQGVGEAFF
TRBJ2-3 | . | . | TRBV15 | 15 | TGTGCCACCAGCAGAGGTAGGGTGGACGAGGATACGCAGTATTTT | CATSRGRVDEDTQYF
TRBJ1-4 | . | . | TRBV5-6 | 13 | TGTGCCAGCAGCTTCGGGCCCCATGAAAAACTGTTTTTT | CASSFGPHEKLFF
TRBJ1-1 | . | . | TRBV6-2/TRBV6-3 | 20 | TGTGCCAGCAGTTACGAACACACCCGGAGAGTAGGAAACCGATACACTGAAGCTTTCTTT | CASSYEHTRRVGNRYTEAFF
TRBJ2-3 | TRBD2 | . | TRBV7-6 | 17 | TGTGCCAGCAGCTCCCTAGCGGGGGAGGGTATCGCAGATACGCAGTATTTT | CASSSLAGEGIADTQYF
TRBJ2-3 | TRBD1 | . | TRBV5-4 | 15 | TGTGCCAGCAGCTCCAAGGGACAGGGGACAGATACGCAGTATTTT | CASSSKGQGTDTQYF
TRBJ2-2 | . | . | TRBV3-1/TRBV3-2 | 16 | TGTGCCAGCAGCCAAGATCGGGGGGCGAGGACCGGGGAGCTGTTTTTT | CASSQDRGARTGELFF
TRBJ2-7 | . | . | TRBV5-1 | 14 | TGCGCCAGCAGCTTGGCAGGGAGCTCCTACGAGCAGTACTTC | CASSLAGSSYEQYF
TRBJ1-5 | TRBD1 | . | TRBV6-2/TRBV6-3 | 18 | TGTGCCAGCAGTTACACTAACCGGACAGGGCGACGCAATCAGCCCCAGCATTTT | CASSYTNRTGRRNQPQHF
TRBJ2-1 | . | . | TRBV5-4 | 16 | TGTGCCAGCAGCCCCCCGGGGAGTATTCGTTCCAATGAGCAGTTCTTC | CASSPPGSIRSNEQFF
TRBJ1-2 | . | . | TRBV6-5 | 14 | TGTGCCAGCAGTTACTCGGGAGTTAACTATGGCTACACCTTC | CASSYSGVNYGYTF
TRBJ1-2 | . | . | TRBV30 | 14 | TGTGCCTCGCGGACAAGGGTGGGACCCTATGGCTACACCTTC | CASRTRVGPYGYTF
TRBJ1-2 | . | . | TRBV12-3/TRBV12-4 | 12 | TGTGCCAGCAGCTACAATACATACGGCTACACCTTC | CASSYNTYGYTF
TRBJ1-2 | . | . | TRBV18 | 13 | TGTGCCAGCTCACCCGACCGCAACTATGGCTACACCTTC | CASSPDRNYGYTF
TRBJ1-4 | TRBD1 | . | TRBV18 | 17 | TGTGCCAGCTTCGGACAGGGGACAGTTGGGAGAGCGGAAAAACTGTTTTTT | CASFGQGTVGRAEKLFF
TRBJ2-3 | . | . | TRBV21-1 | 15 | TGTGCCAGCAGGATCGGGGGGGGCTGGACAGATACGCAGTATTTT | CASRIGGGWTDTQYF
TRBJ2-1 | . | . | TRBV5-4 | 16 | TGTGCCAGCAGCTTGGAGCCAGCCGCTTCCTACAATGAGCAGTTCTTC | CASSLEPAASYNEQFF
TRBJ1-6 | . | . | TRBV18 | 17 | TGTGCCAGCTCTTCCACGGCAAGGGGTTCGGATAATTCACCCCTCCACTTT | CASSSTARGSDNSPLHF
TRBJ2-1 | TRBD2 | . | TRBV6-2/TRBV6-3 | 14 | TGTGCCAGCAGCTTCGGGGGGGCTTACAATGAGCAGTTCTTC | CASSFGGAYNEQFF
TRBJ2-1 | . | . | TRBV5-1 | 16 | TGCGCCAGCACCATCGAGGGGATCCGGTCCTACAATGAGCAGTTCTTC | CASTIEGIRSYNEQFF
TRBJ1-4 | TRBD1 | . | TRBV5-6 | 14 | TGTGCCAGCAACCTCGGACAGGGCGGGGAAAAACTGTTTTTT | CASNLGQGGEKLFF
TRBJ2-7 | . | few | TRBV7-2 | 15 | TGTGCCAGCAGCTCGAGGGCAGGGGACTCCTACGAGCAGTACTTC | CASSSRAGDSYEQYF
TRBJ2-5 | . | . | TRBV3-1/TRBV3-2 | 15 | TGTGCCAGCAGCCAAGAGATCGGGAGTCAAGAGACCCAGTACTTC | CASSQEIGSQETQYF
TRBJ1-3 | . | . | TRBV7-2 | 16 | TGTGCCAGCAGCTTAGGGAGGGCAGTCTCTGGAAACACCATATATTTT | CASSLGRAVSGNTIYF
TRBJ1-1 | TRBD1 | . | TRBV7-9 | 15 | TGTGCCAGCAGCCCGTGGACAGGGGTGAACACTGAAGCTTTCTTT | CASSPWTGVNTEAFF
TRBJ1-3 | . | once | TRBV2 | 14 | TGTGCCAGCAGTGAAGAGGGGTATGGAAACACCATATATTTT | CASSEEGYGNTIYF
TRBJ1-1 | . | . | TRBV7-3 | 15 | TGTGCCAGCAGCTTAAGTCCAATGCAGGGCACTGAAGCTTTCTTT | CASSLSPMQGTEAFF
TRBJ2-2 | TRBD2 | . | TRBV3-1/TRBV3-2 | 16 | TGTGCCAGCAGCCACTTAGCGGGGCTAAACACCGGGGAGCTGTTTTTT | CASSHLAGLNTGELFF
TRBJ2-1 | TRBD2 | few | TRBV7-9 | 13 | TGTGCCAGCAGCTGGACTAGCTTCGATGAGCAGTTCTTC | CASSWTSFDEQFF
TRBJ2-1 | . | . | TRBV5-1 | 13 | TGCGCCAGCAGCCCACTGACGGGCAATGAGCAGTTCTTC | CASSPLTGNEQFF
TRBJ2-5 | . | . | TRBV2 | 16 | TGTGCCAGCAGTGAAGGAGCTAGCGCCGCCTGGGAGACCCAGTACTTC | CASSEGASAAWETQYF
TRBJ1-2 | . | . | TRBV9 | 14 | TGTGCCAGCAGCCCACGACAGAGCTGGGGTGGCTACACCTTC | CASSPRQSWGGYTF
TRBJ1-1 | . | . | TRBV11-2 | 14 | TGTGCCAGCAGCTTTAGGCAGGATGGCACTGAAGCTTTCTTT | CASSFRQDGTEAFF
TRBJ2-1 | . | . | TRBV7-2 | 15 | TGTGCCAGCAGCCCCGCTGCCAGCTCCTACAATGAGCAGTTCTTC | CASSPAASSYNEQFF
TRBJ2-5 | . | . | TRBV21-1 | 13 | TGTGCCAGCAGTTTGGGGGGCCGAGAGACCCAGTACTTC | CASSLGGRETQYF
TRBJ2-2 | TRBD2 | few | TRBV6-5 | 15 | TGTGCCAGCATCGGACTAGCGGGGTCATCCGGGGAGCTGTTTTTT | CASIGLAGSSGELFF
TRBJ1-1 | . | . | TRBV6-5 | 13 | TGTGCCAGCACCGCTGGGCGTAACGCTGAAGCTTTCTTT | CASTAGRNAEAFF
TRBJ2-2 | TRBD2 | once | TRBV18 | 16 | TGTGCCAGCTCGATGCTAGCGGGGGCTAACACCGGGGAGCTGTTTTTT | CASSMLAGANTGELFF
TRBJ1-2 | . | . | TRBV7-2 | 13 | TGTGCCAGCAGCTTAGGGGCTAACTATGGCTACACCTTC | CASSLGANYGYTF
TRBJ1-3 | . | once | TRBV6-6 | 14 | TGTGCCAGCAGGGCCGGGGGCTCTGGAAACACCATATATTTT | CASRAGGSGNTIYF
TRBJ2-3 | TRBD2 | . | TRBV7-2 | 14 | TGTGCCAGCAGTTCTATCGGGGGGGCAGATACGCAGTATTTT | CASSSIGGADTQYF
TRBJ1-3 | . | . | TRBV11-2 | 16 | TGTGCCAGCAGCAGTATACAGGGCATCTCTGGAAACACCATATATTTT | CASSSIQGISGNTIYF
TRBJ1-4 | . | . | TRBV29-1 | 16 | TGCAGCGTTGAACCCCCCCCGGAAGGGTTTCATGAAAAACTGTTTTTT | CSVEPPPEGFHEKLFF
TRBJ1-1 | . | . | TRBV7-2 | 16 | TGTGCCAGCAGCTTATGGGGAATAGGAGGCGGCACTGAAGCTTTCTTT | CASSLWGIGGGTEAFF
TRBJ1-4 | . | . | TRBV6-1 | 12 | TGTGCCAGCAGTGAAGCGACGACTGTGCTGTTTTTT | CASSEATTVLFF
TRBJ1-1 | TRBD1 | . | TRBV7-9 | 13 | TGTGCCAGCAGCTCGTCTAGGGGGCGGGTAGCTTTCTTT | CASSSSRGRVAFF
TRBJ1-2 | . | . | TRBV4-1 | 14 | TGCGCCAGCAGCCAAGAAGGACCGAACTATGGCTACACCTTC | CASSQEGPNYGYTF
TRBJ2-2 | . | . | TRBV6-6 | 17 | TGTGCCAGCAGTCTCCCGGCCGGGACATCGAACACCGGGGAGCTGTTTTTT | CASSLPAGTSNTGELFF